These T cell receptor beta chains were read from a single sample in a study of cytomegalovirus exposure and HLA in healthy donors. This table comes from immunoSEQ multiplex PCR, and its TCRdb copy is limited to in-frame clones, with some not included. Here the sample spans 85,000 to 110,000 clones, around three quarters being singletons. The source material was PBMCs. These receptors were taken from a woman between 18 and 29 years old in good health and CMV-seropositive. Both conserved end residues are part of each CDR3. The order of the fields is J gene, D gene, clone size, V gene, CDR3 DNA, CDR3 protein. A D gene is named only where the DNA matches it firmly. Clone sizes are given selectively: once, few, many, or a class where the clone is expanded.

J: TRBJ1-6; D: -; size: -; V: TRBV2; DNA: TGTGCCAGCTTAAAGTGGACCGACACAGGATCACCCCTCCACTTT; CDR3: CASLKWTDTGSPLHF
J: TRBJ2-7; D: -; size: -; V: TRBV14; DNA: TGTGCCAGCAGCCAGGGCTCCACCTACGAGCAGTACTTC; CDR3: CASSQGSTYEQYF
J: TRBJ2-5; D: -; size: -; V: TRBV9; DNA: TGTGCCAGCAGCGCCTATCAGGAAGAGACCCAGTACTTC; CDR3: CASSAYQEETQYF
J: TRBJ2-7; D: TRBD1; size: once; V: TRBV6-5; DNA: TGTGCCAGCAGCCAGGCAGGGGGCTCATCGGGTGAGCAGTACTTC; CDR3: CASSQAGGSSGEQYF
J: TRBJ1-1; D: -; size: -; V: TRBV5-1; DNA: TGCGCCAGCAGAGGACAGACCACTGAAGCTTTCTTT; CDR3: CASRGQTTEAFF
J: TRBJ1-5; D: TRBD1; size: -; V: TRBV4-1; DNA: TGCGCCAGCAGCGACCGGGACAGGGACAATCAGCCCCAGCATTTT; CDR3: CASSDRDRDNQPQHF
J: TRBJ1-1; D: -; size: -; V: TRBV6-6; DNA: TGTGCCAGCAGTTTGTCCTTCAACACTGAAGCTTTCTTT; CDR3: CASSLSFNTEAFF
J: TRBJ1-1; D: -; size: -; V: TRBV9; DNA: TGTGCCAGCAGCGAGGGCCTCGGGGGTTTGTACACTGAAGCTTTCTTT; CDR3: CASSEGLGGLYTEAFF
J: TRBJ1-1; D: -; size: few; V: TRBV6-5; DNA: TGTGCCAGCAGGGAGATCCACACTGAAGCTTTCTTT; CDR3: CASREIHTEAFF
J: TRBJ1-4; D: -; size: -; V: TRBV5-1; DNA: TGCGCCAACAGCGCCCGCCCTGGTTTAGCTAATGAAAAACTGTTTTTT; CDR3: CANSARPGLANEKLFF
J: TRBJ1-4; D: -; size: -; V: TRBV7-9; DNA: TGTGCCAGCAGCCACCCCGGGGTAAGGAATGAAAAACTGTTTTTT; CDR3: CASSHPGVRNEKLFF
J: TRBJ2-1; D: -; size: -; V: TRBV7-9; DNA: TGTGCCGGCAGCTTTGGGGCAGGGGGGTTTAATGAGCAGTTCTTC; CDR3: CAGSFGAGGFNEQFF
J: TRBJ1-5; D: -; size: -; V: TRBV5-5; DNA: TGTGCCAGCAGCTTGACGTGGAGGCACTATAGCAATCAGCCCCAGCATTTT; CDR3: CASSLTWRHYSNQPQHF
J: TRBJ2-1; D: TRBD2; size: -; V: TRBV13; DNA: TGTGCCAGCAGCCTTTCACGGGGGGGGGCCAATGAGCAGTTCTTC; CDR3: CASSLSRGGANEQFF
J: TRBJ2-3; D: TRBD2; size: -; V: TRBV28; DNA: TGTGCCAGCAGAACCGGCCCGTCTAGCGGGGGGTCTACTAGCACAGATACGCAGTATTTT; CDR3: CASRTGPSSGGSTSTDTQYF
J: TRBJ2-7; D: TRBD1; size: -; V: TRBV27; DNA: TGTGCCAGCAGTTTACCCAAGGGGGCCCCACCCTACGAGCAGTACTTC; CDR3: CASSLPKGAPPYEQYF
J: TRBJ2-7; D: TRBD1; size: once; V: TRBV29-1; DNA: TGCAGCGTTGGACAGGGTAGGTTTGGCGAGCAGTACTTC; CDR3: CSVGQGRFGEQYF
J: TRBJ1-1; D: -; size: -; V: TRBV6-1; DNA: TGTGCCAGCAGTGATGGATCGGGGGGAGAAGCTTTCTTT; CDR3: CASSDGSGGEAFF
J: TRBJ1-5; D: -; size: -; V: TRBV28; DNA: TGTGCCAGCAAGACGCGCAGCAGGTTACTTAGCAATCAGCCCCAGCATTTT; CDR3: CASKTRSRLLSNQPQHF
J: TRBJ2-1; D: TRBD2; size: -; V: TRBV5-1; DNA: TGCGCCAGCAGCCCCCCGACTAGCGGGGGGCCGGCGTTCTTC; CDR3: CASSPPTSGGPAFF
J: TRBJ1-1; D: TRBD1; size: -; V: TRBV2; DNA: TGTGCCAGCAGTGAAGGGCAGGGGGCCGAAGCTTTCTTT; CDR3: CASSEGQGAEAFF
J: TRBJ1-1; D: TRBD1; size: -; V: TRBV15; DNA: TGTGCCACCAGCACCAGGACAGGGGGTAACACTGAAGCTTTCTTT; CDR3: CATSTRTGGNTEAFF
J: TRBJ2-7; D: -; size: -; V: TRBV28; DNA: TGTGCCAGCTCACTCTATGTGAGCTCCTACGAGCAGTACTTC; CDR3: CASSLYVSSYEQYF
J: TRBJ2-7; D: -; size: -; V: TRBV9; DNA: TGTGCCAGCAGCGTAGGAGACAGGACAAGCTCCTACGAGCAGTACTTC; CDR3: CASSVGDRTSSYEQYF
J: TRBJ2-1; D: TRBD1; size: -; V: TRBV5-1; DNA: TGCGCCAGCAGCGAAGGGGGCGGCGATGAGCAGTTCTTC; CDR3: CASSEGGGDEQFF
J: TRBJ2-5; D: TRBD2; size: -; V: TRBV19; DNA: TGTGCCAGTAGTTATCTAGCGGGGGGACAAGAGACCCAGTACTTC; CDR3: CASSYLAGGQETQYF
J: TRBJ1-5; D: TRBD1; size: -; V: TRBV18; DNA: TGTGCCAGCTCACCGCCGGGACAGATCAATCAGCCCCAGCATTTT; CDR3: CASSPPGQINQPQHF
J: TRBJ1-3; D: -; size: -; V: TRBV2; DNA: TGTGCCAGCACTTCAGGGTACTCTGGAAACACCATATATTTT; CDR3: CASTSGYSGNTIYF
J: TRBJ1-1; D: -; size: -; V: TRBV15; DNA: TGTGCCACCAGCAGAGATTTTGCGCACAACACTGAAGCTTTCTTT; CDR3: CATSRDFAHNTEAFF
J: TRBJ2-1; D: TRBD2; size: -; V: TRBV27; DNA: TGTGCCAGCCGCAGGGGGACTAGCGGTTTTTACAATGAGCAGTTCTTC; CDR3: CASRRGTSGFYNEQFF
J: TRBJ1-1; D: TRBD1; size: -; V: TRBV29-1; DNA: TGCAGCGCGTGGACAGGGGGGGTGAACACTGAAGCTTTCTTT; CDR3: CSAWTGGVNTEAFF
J: TRBJ2-7; D: -; size: -; V: TRBV28; DNA: TGTGCCAGCAGCCCCGCGACAGGACCACTTAAAGAAGAGCAGTACTTC; CDR3: CASSPATGPLKEEQYF
J: TRBJ1-1; D: -; size: -; V: TRBV9; DNA: TGTGCCAGCAGCGTAGTTTGGGCCACTGAAGCTTTCTTT; CDR3: CASSVVWATEAFF
J: TRBJ2-5; D: -; size: -; V: TRBV6-1; DNA: TGTGCCAGCAGTGAAGATTCTGCGGGGCAAGAGACCCAGTACTTC; CDR3: CASSEDSAGQETQYF
J: TRBJ2-5; D: TRBD1; size: -; V: TRBV29-1; DNA: TGCAGCGTGACGACAGGGGGCCAAGAGACCCAGTACTTC; CDR3: CSVTTGGQETQYF
J: TRBJ1-2; D: -; size: few; V: TRBV18; DNA: TGTGCCAGCTCACCACCGGCCGATGGTTATGGCTACACCTTC; CDR3: CASSPPADGYGYTF
J: TRBJ2-7; D: TRBD2; size: -; V: TRBV10-2; DNA: TGCGCCAGCAGTGAGTTGGGAAGCGGGGGGCCCAGCTCCTACGAGCAGTACTTC; CDR3: CASSELGSGGPSSYEQYF
J: TRBJ1-1; D: -; size: -; V: TRBV2; DNA: TGTGCCAGCAGTACAGGGTTCACTGAAGCTTTCTTT; CDR3: CASSTGFTEAFF
J: TRBJ2-6; D: -; size: -; V: TRBV6-1; DNA: TGTGCCAGCAGTGCCCGGGACAAGCTCTCTGGGGCCAACGTCCTGACTTTC; CDR3: CASSARDKLSGANVLTF
J: TRBJ2-1; D: TRBD2; size: few; V: TRBV7-9; DNA: TGTGCCAGCGAAGAGCGGGAGGGCATGGGGTACAATGAGCAGTTCTTC; CDR3: CASEEREGMGYNEQFF
J: TRBJ1-1; D: TRBD1; size: -; V: TRBV7-9; DNA: TGTGCCAGCAGCTTAGGGGAGGGACAGGGCAAGCCTGAAGCTTTCTTT; CDR3: CASSLGEGQGKPEAFF
J: TRBJ1-5; D: -; size: -; V: TRBV28; DNA: TGTGCCAGCAGCTCTCCAGGGTGGGCGGACAATCAGCCCCAGCATTTT; CDR3: CASSSPGWADNQPQHF
J: TRBJ2-7; D: -; size: -; V: TRBV29-1; DNA: TGCAGCGTTGCGAGTAAAGGGGGCTACGAGCAGTACTTC; CDR3: CSVASKGGYEQYF
J: TRBJ1-1; D: TRBD1; size: -; V: TRBV27; DNA: TGTGCCAGCAGTATCGGGACAGGGTTGAACACTGAAGCTTTCTTT; CDR3: CASSIGTGLNTEAFF
J: TRBJ2-2; D: -; size: many; V: TRBV19; DNA: TGTGCCAGTACCAGGACTGGCGGAAACACCGGGGAGCTGTTTTTT; CDR3: CASTRTGGNTGELFF
J: TRBJ2-3; D: TRBD1; size: -; V: TRBV5-1; DNA: TGCGCCAGCAGCTTGGGGGGACAGGGGGTTCCGCTCCGGAGCACAGATACGCAGTATTTT; CDR3: CASSLGGQGVPLRSTDTQYF